These 22 T cell receptor beta chains were sequenced from one sample in a study of CD8 T cells in Susac syndrome. With random hexamers, reverse transcription was performed on roughly 0.5 to 1 ug of RNA. TCRdb ran MiXCR on the immunoSEQ multiplex PCR reads and lists one entry per CDR3 protein. The sample lists 150,000 to 200,000 distinct CDR3 sequences, around 94% occurring once. The sample consisted of CD4+ T cells from PBMCs. All receptors come from a human donor in good health.

V and J are TRBV7-9 and TRBJ1-1, with a tentative D call TRBD1 (5 bases). The V and J ends lost 5 bases and 1 base respectively, with 11 bases between them. CDR1 is SEHNR, CDR2 FQNEAQ, per germline (reference sequence). This CDR3 spans 14 amino acids. CDR3 in DNA: TGTGCCAGCAGCGAAAACACAGGGAACACTGAAGCTTTCTTT. Protein sequence: CASSENTGNTEAFF.

This chain connects TRBV12-3 or TRBV12-4 to TRBJ1-6; TRBD1 agrees at 10 bases. After removal of 7 bases from V and 7 bases from J, the junction contained 10 bases not matched to a gene. CDR3 length equals 16 residues. The CDR3 region has the DNA TGTGCCAGCACTTCCGGGACAGGGGCCGCCAATTCACCCCTCCACTTT. It codes for CASTSGTGAANSPLHF.

V gene TRBV19 combines with J gene TRBJ2-7; 9 bases are shared with TRBD1. V gave up 5 bases and J gave up 7 bases; unmatched junction bases: 9. Germline assignment: CDR1 LNHDA and CDR2 SQIVND (reference sequence). There are 14 residues in the CDR3. As DNA, the CDR3 is TGTGCCAGTAGTGGACAGGGGCGAAGTGGGGAGCAGTACTTC. It encodes CASSGQGRSGEQYF.

This chain links TRBV6-2 or TRBV6-3 with TRBJ2-3; weak D call: TRBD2 (6 bases). Germline V gives CDR1 MNHEY, CDR2 SVGEGT. The V end was cut by 6 bases, the J end by 6 bases, with 16 bases between. CDR3 length equals 14 residues. The chain's CDR3 is CASSRSGHRDTQYF. CDR3 sequence (DNA): TGTGCCAGCAGCCGTAGCGGCCACCGGGATACGCAGTATTTT.

The chain uses TRBV5-6 and TRBJ2-5; 10 bases are a match to TRBD2. Germline assignment: CDR1 SGHDT and CDR2 YYEEEE. V lost 4 bases to trimming and J lost 5 bases; unmatched junction nucleotides: 11. CDR3 length: 16 amino acids. CDR3 bases: TGTGCCAGCAGCCTCATAAGCGGGGGGGTAGGTGAGACCCAGTACTTC. This encodes CASSLISGGVGETQYF.

This chain links TRBV4-3 with TRBJ2-1; 10 bases line up with TRBD1. The CDR3 covers 17 residues. J was trimmed by 8 bases and V by 0 bases; bases with no gene match: 10. Germline V CDR1 and CDR2: LGHNA, YSLEER. For the CDR3, the DNA is TGCGCCAGCAGCCAAGATACGAGGACAGGGGGTCGCGATGAGCAGTTCTTC. This translates into CASSQDTRTGGRDEQFF.

The chain has TRBV24-1 and TRBJ2-7; 10 bases agree with TRBD1. V was clipped by 4 bases and J by 2 bases; unmatched bases: 7. This CDR3 contains 16 residues. Germline V gives CDR1 KGHDR, CDR2 SFDVKD. The CDR3 loop is CATSEARGQGAYEQYF. In DNA, the CDR3 is TGTGCCACCAGTGAAGCCCGTGGACAGGGGGCCTACGAGCAGTACTTC.

This chain joins TRBV18 and TRBJ1-5; TRBD1 agrees at 10 bases. Per the germline V gene, CDR1 is KGHSH and CDR2 is LQKENI. CDR3 size: 15 residues. V shed 0 bases, J shed 6 bases, and the junction held 2 bases outside the gene matches. For the CDR3, the DNA is TGTGCCAGCTCACCACCTGGGACAGGGGTTCAGCCCCAGCATTTT. Amino acids: CASSPPGTGVQPQHF.

V and J are TRBV4-3 and TRBJ2-2; possibly TRBD1 or TRBD2 for D (7 bases each). Germline lookup yields CDR1 LGHNA and CDR2 YSLEER. V lost 0 bases and J lost 7, with 15 bases in between. The CDR3 runs 16 residues. As DNA, the CDR3 is TGCGCCAGCAGCCAAGATCAGGGGGGGGCTCTCGGGGAGCTGTTTTTT. This codes for CASSQDQGGALGELFF.

The genes are TRBV9 and TRBJ1-2; D is uncertain. The CDR3 is made up of 15 amino acids. V was cut by 0 bases and J by 5 bases, with 14 bases left in between. The germline CDR1 and CDR2 sequences are SGDLS and YYNGEE. The DNA for the CDR3 is TGTGCCAGCAGCGTAGAGGTGAACAGCTTATATGGCTACACCTTC. Its protein product is CASSVEVNSLYGYTF.

The rearrangement uses TRBV7-2 and TRBJ2-3; no reliable D call. This CDR3 comprises 12 residues. Germline CDR1 is SGHTA and CDR2 is FQGNSA. V lost 3 bases and J 4 bases, leaving 5 bases between the germline ends. The CDR3 spells CASSFFPDTQYF. The CDR3 nucleotides are TGTGCCAGCAGCTTCTTCCCAGATACGCAGTATTTT.

Notes on this clonotype: One end of the junction is discordant with germline, which a read error may explain. J is TRBJ2-1 and V is TRBV29-1, with TRBD2 matching over 7 bases. The CDR3 loop spans 11 amino acids. Germline V CDR1 and CDR2: SQVTM, ANQGSEA. The CDR3 coding sequence is TGCAGCGTTGAGGGAGGAGCGGGGAGCTCTTTC. As protein: CSVEGGAGSSF.

CDR3 nucleotides: TGTGCCAGCACCTCCGGGGGGACTAGCACAGATACGCAGTATTTT. As protein: CASTSGGTSTDTQYF. The chain joins TRBV2 to TRBJ2-3, with 7 bases fitting TRBD2. Germline assignment: CDR1 SNHLY and CDR2 FYNNEI. This CDR3 contains 15 residues. V was pared by 7 bases and J by 0 bases, with 7 bases of the junction left unmatched.

The gene calls are TRBV20-1 and TRBJ2-5; no clear D. Looked up from germline, CDR1 is DFQATT and CDR2 is SNEGSKA (reference sequence). CDR3 size: 12 residues. V was pared by 6 bases and J by 4 bases, with 12 bases between. This chain's CDR3 is CSASSIRETQYF. For the CDR3, the DNA is TGCAGTGCCAGTTCGATTCGAGAGACCCAGTACTTC.

The CDR3 bases are TGTGCCAGCTCCCCCGCTGGTGGTGGTTCGTCTTTCTTT. The encoded protein is CASSPAGGGSSFF. The chain carries TRBV18 and TRBJ1-1; D gene uncertain. This CDR3 comprises 13 residues. Trimming removed 6 bases at V and 12 bases at J, with 20 bases between. From germline, CDR1 is KGHSH and CDR2 LQKENI. The full variable domain, rest sourced from reference TRBV18 and TRBJ1-1, is NAGVMQNPRHLVRRRGQEARLRCSPMKGHSHVYWYRQLPEEGLKFMVYLQKENIIDESGMPKERFSAEFPKEGPSILRIQQVVRGDSAAYFCASSPAGGGSSFFGQGTRLTVV.

The rearrangement links TRBV15 to TRBJ2-7, with a weak D call TRBD2 (6 bases). V gave up 3 bases and J gave up 1 base, with 7 bases separating them. Germline V CDR1 and CDR2: LNHNV, YYDKDF (reference sequence). This CDR3 has 13 residues. The CDR3 spells CATSRTRSYEQYF. CDR3 coding DNA: TGTGCCACCAGCAGGACTAGATCCTACGAGCAGTACTTC.

This chain uses TRBV6-2 or TRBV6-3 with TRBJ1-5; TRBD1 matches 7 bases. Germline V gene data show CDR1 as MNHEY and CDR2 as SVGEGT. The CDR3 loop spans 14 amino acids. Losses at the gene ends were 5 bases for V and 1 base for J; bases not matched to a gene: 2. CDR3 sequence reads: CASSQQGSNQPQHF. CDR3 bases: TGTGCCAGCAGTCAACAGGGGAGCAATCAGCCCCAGCATTTT.

The rearrangement joins TRBV5-6 to TRBJ2-2; no reliable D call. V lost 0 bases, J lost 1 base, and 7 bases lay in between. The CDR3 length is 15 residues. Germline V lookup: CDR1 SGHDT, CDR2 YYEEEE. CDR3 nucleotide sequence: TGTGCCAGCAGCTTGGGACCCTTGAACACCGGGGAGCTGTTTTTT. This translates into CASSLGPLNTGELFF. The full variable domain, completed using reference TRBV5-6 and TRBJ2-2, is DAGVTQSPTHLIKTRGQQVTLRCSPKSGHDTVSWYQQALGQGPQFIFQYYEEEERQRGNFPDRFSGHQFPNYSSELNVNALLLGDSALYLCASSLGPLNTGELFFGEGSRLTVL.

The chain is built from TRBV5-4 and TRBJ2-6; D is possibly TRBD2 (6 bases). Germline CDR1 reads SGHNT; CDR2 reads YYREEE (reference sequence). Trimming pared 3 bases from V and 3 bases from J, leaving 10 bases between. The CDR3 consists of 15 residues. The CDR3 coding sequence is TGTGCCAGCAGCTCACGGGGGAGTGGGGCCAACGTCCTGACTTTC. This gives the protein CASSSRGSGANVLTF.

V usage is TRBV4-3 and J usage is TRBJ1-5; unclear D gene. Germline assignment: CDR1 LGHNA and CDR2 YSLEER. The CDR3 is 13 residues long. V was clipped by 0 bases and J by 6 bases, with 6 bases between them. The CDR3 sequence: CASSQELRQPQHF. For the CDR3, the DNA is TGCGCCAGCAGCCAAGAACTTCGTCAGCCCCAGCATTTT.

The J gene is TRBJ2-5, the V gene TRBV28; tentatively, D is TRBD1 (5 bases). Trimming shortened V by 7 bases and J by 2 bases, and 11 bases separated the two germline ends. The germline gives CDR1 MDHEN, CDR2 SYDVKM. The CDR3 length is 13 residues. The CDR3 DNA reads as TGTGCCAGCACTCCAGGGTTACAAGAGACCCAGTACTTC. Translating it yields CASTPGLQETQYF.

The chain joins TRBV4-3 to TRBJ2-2, with D unclear. CDR1 is LGHNA, CDR2 YSLEER, per germline. V gave up 5 bases and J gave up 7 bases, with 11 bases separating them. This CDR3 contains 13 residues. CDR3 protein: CASSYKQRGELFF. DNA for the CDR3: TGCGCCAGCAGCTATAAACAGCGCGGGGAGCTGTTTTTT.